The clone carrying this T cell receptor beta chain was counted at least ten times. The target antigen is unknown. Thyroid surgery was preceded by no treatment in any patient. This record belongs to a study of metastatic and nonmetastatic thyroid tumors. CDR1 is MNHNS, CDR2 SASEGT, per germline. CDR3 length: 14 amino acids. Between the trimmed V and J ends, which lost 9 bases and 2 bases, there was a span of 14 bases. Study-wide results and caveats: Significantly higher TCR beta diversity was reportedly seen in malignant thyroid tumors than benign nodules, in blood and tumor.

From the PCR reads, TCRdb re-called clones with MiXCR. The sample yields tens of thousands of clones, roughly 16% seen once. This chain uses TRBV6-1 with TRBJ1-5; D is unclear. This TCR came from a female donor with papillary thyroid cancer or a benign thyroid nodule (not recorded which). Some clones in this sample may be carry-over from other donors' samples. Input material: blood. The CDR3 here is CASGNRARNQPQHF. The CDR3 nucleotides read TGTGCCAGTGGGAATCGAGCTCGCAATCAGCCCCAGCATTTT.